These T cell receptor beta chains were read from a single sample in a study of response to subunit inactivated influenza vaccine. TCRdb independently ran MiXCR on the RT-PCR reads; one entry per CDR3 protein. The data contain roughly 630,000 distinct CDR3 sequences, 14% of them singletons. This specimen consisted of PBMCs from blood, obtained 14 to 15 days before vaccination. The source is a man aged 45 to 65 who received an inactivated influenza vaccine. The CDR3 runs from the conserved cysteine through the conserved F or W. D genes are given only for firm matches. A clone size is listed for some rows: how often the clone was seen (once, few, many), or a class if it is expanded.

TRBJ2-3	TRBV2	-	few	CASSEELLRGSTDTQYF	TGTGCCAGCAGTGAAGAACTGTTGAGGGGGAGCACAGATACGCAGTATTTT
TRBJ1-5	TRBV30	-	-	CAWSRVDQPQHF	TGTGCCTGGAGCAGGGTAGATCAGCCCCAGCATTTT
TRBJ2-7	TRBV11-1	TRBD2	-	CASSSITGTSGPEFTYEQYF	TGTGCCAGCAGCTCTATAACGGGGACTAGCGGGCCTGAGTTCACCTACGAGCAGTACTTC
TRBJ2-1	TRBV25-1	TRBD2	-	CASSLAGGPVSYNEQFF	TGTGCCAGCAGTCTAGCGGGAGGGCCCGTCTCCTACAATGAGCAGTTCTTC
TRBJ2-3	TRBV6-1	TRBD2	-	CASPRTSGYTDTQYF	TGTGCCAGCCCCAGGACTAGCGGTTACACAGATACGCAGTATTTT
TRBJ2-6	TRBV7-2	-	-	CASSPPGLRYGANVLTF	TGTGCCAGCAGCCCGCCGGGTCTTCGGTATGGGGCCAACGTCCTGACTTTC
TRBJ2-7	TRBV20-1	-	few	CSARGGGEQYF	TGCAGTGCTAGAGGAGGAGGCGAGCAGTACTTC
TRBJ2-1	TRBV20-1	TRBD2	few	CSATLTSANEQFF	TGCAGTGCTACCCTGACTAGCGCGAATGAGCAGTTCTTC
TRBJ2-7	TRBV11-2	-	few	CASSSISLYEQYF	TGTGCCAGCAGCTCCATTAGCCTCTACGAGCAGTACTTC
TRBJ2-1	TRBV11-3	-	few	CASSPGLGPYNEQFF	TGTGCCAGCAGCCCAGGTCTGGGCCCCTACAATGAGCAGTTCTTC
TRBJ2-3	TRBV20-1	-	few	CSAGGRGPTDTQYF	TGCAGTGCTGGCGGGCGGGGGCCCACAGATACGCAGTATTTT
TRBJ1-1	TRBV5-1	-	few	CASEGHPNTEAFF	TGCGCCAGCGAGGGACACCCGAACACTGAAGCTTTCTTT
TRBJ2-1	TRBV6-1	TRBD2	-	CASSLAGPSSYNEQFF	TGTGCCAGCAGTCTAGCGGGCCCCAGCTCCTACAATGAGCAGTTCTTC
TRBJ2-7	TRBV11-2	-	-	CASSLPPGMGEQYF	TGTGCCAGCAGCTTACCCCCGGGGATGGGGGAGCAGTACTTC
TRBJ1-1	TRBV18	-	-	CASSALSLRGAFF	TGTGCCAGCTCCGCGCTTAGTCTACGCGGGGCTTTCTTT
TRBJ2-7	TRBV6-2/TRBV6-3	-	few	CASRPPSGFSYEQYF	TGTGCCAGCAGACCACCATCCGGCTTCTCCTACGAGCAGTACTTC
TRBJ2-3	TRBV5-1	TRBD2	-	CASSGGAGGSMSSTDTQYF	TGCGCCAGCAGCGGAGGAGCGGGAGGGTCGATGAGTAGCACAGATACGCAGTATTTT
TRBJ2-7	TRBV5-1	-	few	CASSLGNPRFYEQYF	TGCGCCAGCAGCTTGGGTAACCCTCGATTCTACGAGCAGTACTTC
TRBJ2-2	TRBV15	TRBD1	few	CATSRTQGTGELFF	TGTGCCACCAGCAGAACACAGGGGACCGGGGAGCTGTTTTTT
TRBJ2-7	TRBV4-2	-	few	CASSQVLEATYEQYF	TGTGCCAGCAGCCAAGTACTAGAGGCAACCTACGAGCAGTACTTC
TRBJ2-4	TRBV4-1	TRBD2	many	CASSPGTSNIQYF	TGCGCCAGCAGCCCCGGGACTAGCAACATTCAGTACTTC
TRBJ2-7	TRBV12-3/TRBV12-4	-	many	CASSTGFGQYF	TGTGCCAGCAGCACCGGGTTCGGGCAGTACTTC
TRBJ2-2	TRBV12-3/TRBV12-4	-	many	CASTRTNTGELFF	TGTGCCAGCACCAGGACGAACACCGGGGAGCTGTTTTTT
TRBJ2-1	TRBV4-3	-	-	CASSQDIHNEQFF	TGCGCCAGCAGCCAAGATATCCACAATGAGCAGTTCTTC
TRBJ2-7	TRBV4-3	-	many	CASSQERSYEQYF	TGCGCCAGCAGCCAAGAGCGTTCCTACGAGCAGTACTTC
TRBJ2-1	TRBV7-9	-	few	CASSLRSDEQFF	TGTGCCAGCAGCCTCAGGTCGGATGAGCAGTTCTTC
TRBJ2-7	TRBV7-9	TRBD2	-	CASSRGLAGFYEQYF	TGTGCCAGCAGCCGGGGACTAGCGGGATTTTACGAGCAGTACTTC
TRBJ2-7	TRBV28	-	few	CASRPGGWGEQYF	TGTGCCAGCAGACCTGGGGGTTGGGGGGAGCAGTACTTC
TRBJ2-3	TRBV11-2	-	-	CASSLDWNTQYF	TGTGCCAGCAGCTTAGACTGGAATACGCAGTATTTT
TRBJ1-5	TRBV27	-	many	CASSPGPYSNQPQHF	TGTGCCAGCAGTCCCGGCCCCTATAGCAATCAGCCCCAGCATTTT
TRBJ2-5	TRBV28	-	many	CASSLMMEETQYF	TGTGCCAGCAGTTTAATGATGGAAGAGACCCAGTACTTC
TRBJ2-2	TRBV20-1	TRBD2	-	CSAHTSGTNTGELFF	TGCAGTGCTCATACTAGCGGGACGAACACCGGGGAGCTGTTTTTT
TRBJ1-2	TRBV6-1	-	many	CATVISTGFRRGYTF	TGTGCCACCGTGATCAGTACAGGCTTTCGAAGAGGCTACACCTTC
TRBJ2-2	TRBV29-1	-	-	CSVEDREGLGTGELFF	TGCAGCGTTGAAGATCGCGAGGGGCTGGGGACCGGGGAGCTGTTTTTT
TRBJ2-1	TRBV20-1	TRBD2	-	CSAAGASGSNEQFF	TGCAGTGCGGCCGGGGCTAGCGGGTCGAATGAGCAGTTCTTC
TRBJ1-1	TRBV10-3	-	-	CAIKLDRNTEAFF	TGTGCCATAAAGTTAGACCGTAACACTGAAGCTTTCTTT
TRBJ1-5	TRBV5-1	-	many	CASSLEGGQPQHF	TGCGCCAGCAGCTTGGAAGGGGGTCAGCCCCAGCATTTT
TRBJ2-1	TRBV6-5	-	few	CASSYGGPDNEQFF	TGTGCCAGCAGTTACGGAGGACCGGACAATGAGCAGTTCTTC
TRBJ1-2	TRBV6-1	TRBD1	-	CASIGEIQGSNYGYTF	TGTGCCAGCATCGGCGAGATACAGGGGTCCAACTATGGCTACACCTTC
TRBJ2-3	TRBV29-1	TRBD2	many	CSVEPGLVLTQYF	TGCAGCGTTGAACCGGGACTAGTTTTGACGCAGTATTTT